Sequencing of this TCR beta chain was carried out in a study of T cell changes during pregnancy in multiple sclerosis (dated by TCRdb to between 2018 and 2021). Study-wide context: The study looked at changes in the T cell repertoire across pregnancy in women with multiple sclerosis.

Receptor amplification or capture employed the immunoSEQ multiplex PCR assay. TCRdb holds this immuneACCESS table with in-frame rearrangements only. Some clones are missing; in checked studies, unresolved V genes explain under half, and the rest has no known cause. The sample has 70,000 to 75,000 clones on record, about 92% of them singletons. 2.3% of the sample belongs to the ten largest clones. A word on this clone: This receptor's antigen is unknown. No base quality information exists; no much larger clone differs at one position.

From its cysteine to its phenylalanine, the CDR3 spans 14 amino acids. CDR3 DNA only is kept here, 42 bases in frame from base 1. CDR1 and CDR2 are read off the germline V gene (reference sequence) as SGHAT and FQDESV. V trim: 4 bases; J trim: 6 bases; unmatched bases: 6. The chain was built from TRBV11-1 and TRBJ1-2; 9 middle bases align to TRBD1. The sequence was collected from a female donor with multiple sclerosis, enrolled in a pregnancy study. Sequencing used peripheral blood, obtained before pregnancy. The sequence in DNA is TGTGCCAGCAGCTACTCCGGGACAGGGAATGGCTACACCTTC. This sequence encodes CASSYSGTGNGYTF.